This TCR beta chain originates from a study of cytomegalovirus exposure and HLA in healthy donors. PCR primers comprised 60 Vbeta and 13 Jbeta primers. Method: immunoSEQ multiplex PCR; TCRdb's copy keeps in-frame clones and lacks some. Here the sample spans about 230,000 clones, approximately 87% being singletons. This TCR was recovered from a human donor in good health. Source material: PBMCs.

The CDR3 region is CASSALIADQETQYF. Here the CDR3 DNA reads TGTGCCAGCAGCGCCCTTATAGCGGACCAAGAGACCCAGTACTTC. The rearrangement joins TRBV5-4 to TRBJ2-5, with D tentatively TRBD2 (6 bases). The CDR3 is 15 amino acids. V shed 4 bases and J shed 0 bases, with 13 bases lying between them. Per the germline V gene, CDR1 is SGHNT and CDR2 is YYREEE (reference sequence).